This T cell receptor (beta chain) came from a study of shared clonotypes between healthy human individuals. Study details: A donor's plate count was three for CD4 naive and three for CD4 memory; CD8 naive had two and CD8 memory one.

Notes on this clone: Its antigen remains unknown.

The naive CD8 subset, CD45RO-negative cells positively selected for CCR7, excluded terminally differentiated effector memory CD45RA+ cells. Here immunoSEQ multiplex PCR was the method, and the copy in TCRdb shows in-frame clones only, minus some. The sample lists some 2 million clones, about 95% occurring once. Study results and caveats: Larger richness was generally estimated for naive than memory subsets. Sampling included only blood; tissue repertoires likely differ.

Specimen: naive CD8+ T cells sorted from blood. This receptor was taken from a man between 18 and 29 years old in good health.

CDR3 protein: CASSFGWLAEETQYF. For the CDR3, the DNA is TGTGCCAGCAGCTTTGGTTGGCTAGCGGAAGAGACCCAGTACTTC. This chain joins TRBV7-9 and TRBJ2-5, with TRBD2 matching 7 bases. Germline CDR1 is SEHNR and CDR2 is FQNEAQ (reference sequence). This CDR3 has 15 amino acids. Losses at the gene ends were 3 bases for V and 3 bases for J; bases not matched to a gene: 7.